This TCR beta chain was sequenced in a study of blood T cell repertoires in COVID-19. Study background: T cells, B-cell-depleted T cells, or PBMCs supplied cDNA or gDNA.

Per the study methods: Cell counts per sample came from amplifying reference gene primers. Assay used: immunoSEQ multiplex PCR; TCRdb lists only in-frame clones, some missing. Clonal size and the V and J genes are those of that table, whereas D and trimming came from the DNA. The repertoire includes 150,000 to 200,000 clones, approximately 86% of them detected once, and about 6.5% sits in the top ten. The CDR3 sequence is 11 residues long. Germline V gene sequence: CDR1 MNHEY, CDR2 SVGEGT. The ends were cut back, 5 bases at V and 11 bases at J, with 9 bases in the middle. Sequencing was done on a sample of peripheral blood. The receptor's source is a woman aged 80 or over in a cohort sampled during active or convalescent COVID-19. The chain is built from TRBV6-2 or TRBV6-3 and TRBJ1-4; D might be TRBD1 (5 bases). The CDR3 reads CASSNGHKLFF. CDR3 DNA: TGTGCCAGCAGTAACGGACACAAACTGTTTTTT.